Presented here are 30 T cell receptor beta chains from one specimen sequenced in a study of shared T cell receptors in the human thymus. Data came from immunoSEQ multiplex PCR; TCRdb stores just in-frame clones and leaves some out. The sample includes about 660,000 clones, approximately 89% of them seen just once. These data were also reused for a study on human thymus T cells.

The sample consisted of thymocytes. The receptors shown here come from a boy under two years old with a congenital heart defect.

The J gene is TRBJ1-4, the V gene TRBV28, with 7 bases fitting TRBD1. The CDR3 loop spans 16 amino acids. Germline trimming cut 8 bases from V and 0 bases from J; bases unmatched to any gene: 9. Germline assignment: CDR1 MDHEN and CDR2 SYDVKM. CDR3 sequence: CASFSGQVTTNEKLFF. CDR3 coding DNA: TGTGCCAGCTTCTCCGGACAGGTTACAACTAATGAAAAACTGTTTTTT.

In DNA, the CDR3 is TGCGCCAGCAGCCACCGGACTAGCGGGGGGGCGGTGGAGACCCAGTACTTC. This sequence encodes CASSHRTSGGAVETQYF. The chain carries TRBV5-1 and TRBJ2-5; 15 bases are a match to TRBD2. CDR1 is SGHRS, CDR2 YFSETQ, per germline. This CDR3 comprises 17 residues. With 4 bases clipped from V and 5 bases from J, the junction kept 9 bases outside the gene matches.

This clone was counted only a few times. V and J are TRBV2 and TRBJ2-7, with TRBD1 identical over 7 bases. This CDR3 spans 15 amino acids. Germline V gene sequence: CDR1 SNHLY, CDR2 FYNNEI. V trimming: 4 bases; J trimming: 9 bases; junction bases outside the gene matches: 15. CDR3 protein: CASSVHRGLLKRQYF. CDR3 nucleotides: TGTGCCAGCAGTGTTCACAGGGGTCTCTTGAAGAGGCAGTACTTC.

The rearrangement uses TRBV5-6 and TRBJ2-5; a weak D match, TRBD1 (6 bases). Looked up from germline, CDR1 is SGHDT and CDR2 is YYEEEE. This CDR3 comprises 15 residues. Between the trimmed V and J ends, which lost 4 bases and 6 bases, there was a span of 19 bases. CDR3 in amino acids: CASSPCPLQGKTQYF. Written as DNA, the CDR3 is TGTGCCAGCAGCCCCTGCCCGCTGCAGGGGAAGACCCAGTACTTC. The entire variable domain, with the rest obtained from reference TRBV5-6 and TRBJ2-5, is as follows: DAGVTQSPTHLIKTRGQQVTLRCSPKSGHDTVSWYQQALGQGPQFIFQYYEEEERQRGNFPDRFSGHQFPNYSSELNVNALLLGDSALYLCASSPCPLQGKTQYFGPGTRLLVL.

The V and J genes are TRBV9 and TRBJ2-2, with D maybe TRBD1 (6 bases). Germline V gene lookup returns CDR1 SGDLS and CDR2 YYNGEE. Trimming pared 1 base from V and 3 bases from J, leaving 16 bases between. The CDR3 has 17 residues. The CDR3 loop is CASSVRDTLGHTGELFF. The CDR3 coding sequence is TGTGCCAGCAGCGTACGGGACACCCTAGGCCACACCGGGGAGCTGTTTTTT.

V usage is TRBV7-6 and J usage is TRBJ2-5; D unresolved. The end of the DNA aligns better with TRBJ2-7, so the J call may be wrong. CDR1 is SGHVS, CDR2 FNYEAQ, per germline. The CDR3 is made up of 16 amino acids. CDR3: CASSLNGQTGDYEQYF. The CDR3 DNA follows: TGTGCCAGCAGCTTAAACGGGCAAACCGGAGACTACGAGCAGTACTTC.

The chain is built from TRBV5-1 and TRBJ2-7, with 8 bases lining up with TRBD1. CDR1 and CDR2 from the germline V gene are SGHRS and YFSETQ. J lost 4 bases, V lost 4 bases, and 10 bases had no gene match. The CDR3 totals 15 residues. The CDR3 DNA follows: TGCGCCAGCAGCCCGACAGGGGATCCTCATTACGAGCAGTACTTC. Amino acid sequence: CASSPTGDPHYEQYF. The full variable domain, in which reference TRBV5-1 and TRBJ2-7 provide the parts outside the CDR3, is KAGVTQTPRYLIKTRGQQVTLSCSPISGHRSVSWYQQTPGQGLQFLFEYFSETQRNKGNFPGRFSGRQFSNSRSEMNVSTLELGDSALYLCASSPTGDPHYEQYFGPGTRLTVT.

This chain connects TRBV28 to TRBJ1-4; D unresolved. Per the germline V gene, CDR1 is MDHEN and CDR2 is SYDVKM. Trimming removed 4 bases from V and 0 bases from J, with 15 bases in between. This CDR3 contains 17 residues. The CDR3 DNA sequence: TGTGCCAGCAGTTCGAGCCCTGTCCCCGCAACTAATGAAAAACTGTTTTTT. Translated, it gives CASSSSPVPATNEKLFF.

The chain is built from TRBV7-6 and TRBJ2-1; 8 nucleotides align to TRBD2. CDR1 is SGHVS and CDR2 is FNYEAQ in the germline V gene. This CDR3 contains 18 residues. Trimming at V came to 4 bases and at J to 2 bases, leaving 13 bases not matched to a gene. The CDR3 spells CASSWGPGSGSPYNEQFF. The CDR3 DNA sequence: TGTGCCAGCAGCTGGGGTCCGGGAAGCGGGAGCCCCTACAATGAGCAGTTCTTC.

The CDR3 DNA is TGTGCCAGCAGTTTGGGGACAGGATCTACCGGGGAGCTGTTTTTT. Protein: CASSLGTGSTGELFF. This chain joins TRBV27 and TRBJ2-2; 8 bases fit TRBD1. Germline V CDR1 and CDR2: MNHEY, SMNVEV (reference sequence). V lost 3 bases, J lost 5 bases, and 5 bases stayed unmatched. This CDR3 spans 15 amino acids.

The rearrangement joins TRBV4-3 to TRBJ1-5, with 11 bases that match TRBD1. The CDR3 runs 19 residues. V lost 0 bases and J lost 2; bases outside the gene matches: 9. Germline V lookup: CDR1 LGHNA, CDR2 YSLEER. CDR3 nucleotide sequence: TGCGCCAGCAGCCAAGAGTGGGACAGGGGGAAAGGTGGCAATCAGCCCCAGCATTTT. Translating gives CASSQEWDRGKGGNQPQHF.

This chain uses TRBV7-2 with TRBJ2-7; 9 bases are shared with TRBD2. Per the germline V gene, CDR1 is SGHTA and CDR2 is FQGNSA. The junction had 11 bases not matched to a gene; V was cut back by 5 bases and J by 3 bases. This CDR3 is built from 16 residues. The CDR3 bases are TGTGCCAGCAGCCTACGATGGACTAGCGATTGCTACGAGCAGTACTTC. It encodes CASSLRWTSDCYEQYF.

CDR3 in DNA: TGTGCCAGCAGCGCCGAACCGGGGGGGCTAGGACTCCCACACACACACAATGAGCAGTTCTTC. It is translated as CASSAEPGGLGLPHTHNEQFF. The chain carries TRBV9 and TRBJ2-1; 8 positions agree with TRBD2. V gave up 3 bases and J gave up 5 bases; unmatched junction bases: 25. The CDR3 consists of 21 residues. Germline CDR1 and CDR2: SGDLS and YYNGEE.

This clone was detected once. The rearrangement joins TRBV19 to TRBJ1-2; 7 bases are a match to TRBD1. The V gene's germline CDR1 is LNHDA and CDR2 SQIVND (reference sequence). The CDR3 is 14 residues long. The V segment lost 3 bases and the J segment 5 bases; nucleotides outside the gene matches: 6. Written as DNA, the CDR3 is TGTGCCAGTAGTATCCGGGACAGAGAGTATGGCTACACCTTC. Residues: CASSIRDREYGYTF.

The J gene is TRBJ2-7, the V gene TRBV4-3, with D perhaps matching TRBD2 (7 bases). Germline V gives CDR1 LGHNA, CDR2 YSLEER. V shed 0 bases and J shed 7 bases, with 13 bases lying between them. CDR3 length: 14 amino acids. CDR3 amino acids: CASSQERGGGEQYF. The CDR3 DNA is TGCGCCAGCAGCCAAGAGAGGGGGGGAGGGGAGCAGTACTTC.

The V call is TRBV28, the J call TRBJ1-5, with 7 bases lining up with TRBD1. The trim removed 3 bases at V and 7 bases at J, leaving 9 bases unmatched. This CDR3 spans 15 amino acids. Germline-derived CDR1 and CDR2 are MDHEN and SYDVKM. CDR3 nucleotide sequence: TGTGCCAGCAGTTTCCGACAGGGATCTCGGCAGCCCCAGCATTTT. Amino acid sequence: CASSFRQGSRQPQHF.

In its sample, this clone was seen a few times. The chain has TRBV29-1 and TRBJ1-3; TRBD1 matches at 10 bases. V dropped 6 bases and J dropped 0; count of bases not matched to a gene: 11. Germline V gene data show CDR1 as SQVTM and CDR2 as ANQGSEA. The CDR3 length is 17 residues. This CDR3 reads CSVDLPGQGSSGNTIYF. The CDR3 DNA is TGCAGCGTGGACCTACCGGGACAGGGGAGCTCTGGAAACACCATATATTTT.

J is TRBJ2-7 and V is TRBV28, with 9 bases lining up with TRBD1. V lost 0 bases to trimming and J lost 2 bases; unmatched junction nucleotides: 11. The germline CDR1 and CDR2 sequences are MDHEN and SYDVKM. The CDR3 consists of 18 residues. CDR3 in amino acids: CASSLCSRGQGLAYEQYF. The CDR3 DNA sequence: TGTGCCAGCAGTTTATGCTCCCGAGGACAGGGGCTGGCCTACGAGCAGTACTTC.

The V and J genes are TRBV28 and TRBJ2-7; no clear D gene. The V and J ends lost 3 bases and 5 bases respectively, with 8 bases between them. Germline CDR1 and CDR2: MDHEN and SYDVKM. The CDR3 totals 12 residues. The CDR3 nucleotides read TGTGCCAGCAGTTTGGCTGGCCACGAGCAGTACTTC. Translation gives CASSLAGHEQYF.

The J gene is TRBJ2-5, the V gene TRBV5-5; TRBD1 is a possible D gene (5 bases). Germline V CDR1 and CDR2: SGHKS, YYEKEE (reference sequence). The CDR3 has 15 amino acids. V shed 6 bases and J shed 3 bases, with 18 bases lying between them. In DNA, the CDR3 is TGTGCCAGCACCCATCCAGGGAAGACCGAAGAGACCCAGTACTTC. This translates into CASTHPGKTEETQYF.

The chain is built from TRBV7-9 and TRBJ2-7, with TRBD2 matching over 11 bases. Germline V gene data show CDR1 as SEHNR and CDR2 as FQNEAQ (reference sequence). Trimming cost V 5 bases and J 4 bases; bases outside gene matches: 10. This CDR3 comprises 16 residues. The CDR3 DNA follows: TGTGCCAGCAGCCCCACCGTAGCGGGAGGGCCATACGAGCAGTACTTC. This translates into CASSPTVAGGPYEQYF.

The gene calls are TRBV4-1 and TRBJ2-1, with D tentatively TRBD1 (5 bases). This CDR3 is 15 amino acids long. Trimming stripped 0 bases from V and 7 bases from J, with 13 bases between. CDR1 is MGHRA, CDR2 YSYEKL, per germline. The CDR3 here is CASSQEQPGLNEQFF. CDR3 DNA: TGCGCCAGCAGCCAAGAGCAGCCAGGGTTGAATGAGCAGTTCTTC.

The chain carries TRBV10-3 and TRBJ1-2; TRBD1 matches 8 bases. Germline lookup yields CDR1 ENHRY and CDR2 SYGVKD. The CDR3 is made up of 13 amino acids. The V segment lost 6 bases and the J segment 6 bases; nucleotides outside the gene matches: 6. CDR3 DNA sequence: TGTGCCATCAGCGGACAGGGACTGGATGGCTACACCTTC. The encoded protein is CAISGQGLDGYTF.

The chain recombines TRBV4-3 with TRBJ1-1; D possibly corresponds to TRBD1 (6 bases). Per germline, CDR1 LGHNA and CDR2 YSLEER. This CDR3 is 15 amino acids long. Trimming pared 5 bases from V and 2 bases from J, leaving 15 bases between. The CDR3 loop reads CASSDRNRVNTEAFF. CDR3 coding DNA: TGCGCCAGCAGCGACCGTAACAGGGTAAACACTGAAGCTTTCTTT.

Concerning this clone: Distinct nucleotide sequences in the sample also encode this CDR3. The V call is TRBV14, the J call TRBJ1-6; a weak D match, TRBD1 (5 bases). Between the trimmed V and J ends, which lost 2 bases and 3 bases, there was a span of 14 bases. Germline lookup yields CDR1 SGHDN and CDR2 FVKESK. This CDR3 contains 17 residues. The CDR3 nucleotides are TGTGCCAGCAGCCAACAAGCTTGGACACTCTATAATTCACCCCTCCACTTT. This sequence encodes CASSQQAWTLYNSPLHF. Full variable domain (rest looked up from reference TRBV14 and TRBJ1-6): EAGVTQFPSHSVIEKGQTVTLRCDPISGHDNLYWYRRVMGKEIKFLLHFVKESKQDESGMPNNRFLAERTGGTYSTLKVQPAELEDSGVYFCASSQQAWTLYNSPLHFGNGTRLTVT.

The chain links TRBV19 to TRBJ2-1; 10 bases agree with TRBD2. Germline-derived CDR1 and CDR2 are LNHDA and SQIVND (reference sequence). Losses at the gene ends were 6 bases for V and 5 bases for J; bases not matched to a gene: 7. The CDR3 has 15 amino acids. CDR3 in amino acids: CASRISGGPDNEQFF. The CDR3 region has the DNA TGTGCCAGTAGAATTAGCGGGGGGCCAGACAATGAGCAGTTCTTC.

The chain joins TRBV4-3 to TRBJ2-1, with 11 bases matching TRBD2. The germline CDR1 and CDR2 sequences are LGHNA and YSLEER. The CDR3 sequence is 16 residues long. With V trimmed by 1 base and J by 9 bases, 8 bases remained unmatched. The CDR3 sequence is CASSQGAGTSGLEQFF. In DNA, the CDR3 is TGCGCCAGCAGCCAAGGGGCCGGGACTAGCGGCCTTGAGCAGTTCTTC.

The chain joins TRBV10-2 to TRBJ2-7; 12 bases line up with TRBD1. The CDR3 contains 14 residues. V gave up 6 bases and J gave up 2 bases; unmatched junction bases: 2. The germline V gene encodes CDR1 WSHSY and CDR2 SAAADI. The DNA for the CDR3 is TGCGCCAGCAGCCGGGACAGGGGGCCCTACGAGCAGTACTTC. Encoded protein: CASSRDRGPYEQYF.

The chain combines TRBV7-2 with TRBJ1-2, with 7 bases fitting TRBD1. The CDR3 has 13 amino acids. Trimming took 1 base from V and 8 from J; bases not matched to a gene: 4. Germline CDR1 is SGHTA and CDR2 is FQGNSA. CDR3 in amino acids: CASSLVGQRGYTF. CDR3 nucleotide sequence: TGTGCCAGCAGCTTAGTGGGACAGAGGGGCTACACCTTC.

The chain couples TRBV29-1 to TRBJ2-7; 7 bases align to TRBD1. V lost 5 bases to trimming and J lost 9 bases; unmatched junction nucleotides: 4. In germline, CDR1 is SQVTM, CDR2 ANQGSEA. This CDR3 region has 10 residues. CDR3 DNA sequence: TGCAGCGTTACCAAGGGGGCGCAGTACTTC. Its protein product is CSVTKGAQYF.